This section outlines one T cell receptor (beta chain) sequence together with its context. Its antigen remains unidentified. An end of the junction does not agree with germline; a read error may underlie this. The data were obtained in a study of tumor-infiltrating lymphocytes in primary liver carcinoma (dated by TCRdb to about 2017). With respect to the entire study: Surgical resection was performed in China between late 2015 and March 2016 on a handful of patients with histopathologically diagnosed primary liver carcinoma. Repertoires from technical replicates were highly reproducible, with mean shared-clone rates approximately 0.9 and correlation coefficients above 0.95. For each liver tumor, the study sampled five regions along with adjacent normal tissue and blood, and applied TCRbeta repertoire sequencing, expression microarrays and whole-exome sequencing. Samples yielded roughly 3.65 to 7.5 million productive TCRbeta reads; read depth did not differ significantly between tissue types. A total of roughly 35 specimens from 5 patients went through TCRbeta repertoire sequencing, namely 25 tumor regions, 5 adjacent noncancerous liver tissues and 5 peripheral blood samples. Tumors of the five patients were stage T1-T3 N0M0 with maximum diameters of roughly 4.2 to 11 cm. The five patients, three men and two women aged 30 to 69 years, had hepatocellular carcinoma (four) or combined HCC and intrahepatic cholangiocarcinoma (one).

CDR3 length: 16 amino acids, cysteine to phenylalanine. The DNA shown is the 48-base CDR3, in frame from base 1. CDR1 and CDR2 are drawn from the germline V gene: SGDLS, YYNGEE. Overall results and qualifications from the work: The study included only five patients, and the authors note findings should be validated in a larger study. Because sequencing covered only the TCR beta chain and unpaired alpha chains were not captured, true repertoire diversity is likely underestimated. The top 250 clones accounted for a significantly greater share of the repertoire in tumors than in blood (p = 0.039). Since the samples were bulk and unsorted, there was no way to compare CD4+ and CD8+ T cell repertoires. Consistent with antigen-driven expansion, pairs of tumor regions showed higher repertoire overlap (mean about 36%) than either tumor-adjacent pairs (about 17%) or tumor-blood pairs (approximately 15%).

RNA from unsorted whole blood was extracted with TRIzol reagent, and germline DNA was obtained with the DNeasy Blood & Tissue kit. Patients had chronic HBV infection and were treatment-naive at sampling. Around 3.9 milliliters of peripheral blood were collected into K2EDTA tubes before surgery. Using a constant-region primer and ProtoScript II reverse transcriptase, TCRbeta-specific cDNA was reverse-transcribed from around 500 ng total RNA. Three nested multiplex PCR rounds, following a slightly modified ARM-PCR procedure, were used to build the TCRbeta libraries. Each of the first two PCR rounds ran for around 10 cycles using multiplex TRBV1-TRBV30 forward primers together with a Cbeta reverse primer. A final 25-cycle PCR with Deep VentR polymerase added sample barcodes and Illumina adapters. Before sequencing, amplicons between 200 and 500 bp were purified from gel using a QIAquick gel extraction kit. TCRbeta amplicons were sequenced on an Illumina HiSeq 2500 with 250-bp paired-end reads. The published analysis was carried out like this. Quality trimming of reads was performed with Trimmomatic v0.33, and paired reads were merged with FLASH v1.2.11 so that full CDR3 sequences could be recovered. V, D and J germline segments were assigned to the rearranged TCRbeta sequences by MiGEC v1.2.1b. VDJtools v1.0.0 computed clonotype statistics and Shannon-Wiener diversity indices. Except for diversity analysis, only the 250 most abundant clonotypes of each sample were used in subsequent analyses to reduce sampling bias. TCRdb reprocessing: public reads trimmed at Q25 with fastp, clones called with MiXCR, in-frame beta chains kept. Each CDR3 protein gets just one entry, which takes the most common genes and DNA from the rows behind it. These V and J calls rely on TCRdb rather than the paper's analysis. Across this sample there are 310,000 or so distinct CDR3 sequences, with less than 70% seen only once. The top ten hold about 6.5% of the sample.

The TCR sequence derives from a man aged 40-55 years with primary liver carcinoma and hepatitis B virus infection. The chain employs TRBV9 and TRBJ2-1, with TRBD1 perhaps the D gene, on 6 matching bases. Sequenced material: peripheral blood. The bases are TGTGCTAGCAGCGGAAGGGGACATGGGGTATACAATGAGCAGTTCTTC. This codes for CASSGRGHGVYNEQFF.